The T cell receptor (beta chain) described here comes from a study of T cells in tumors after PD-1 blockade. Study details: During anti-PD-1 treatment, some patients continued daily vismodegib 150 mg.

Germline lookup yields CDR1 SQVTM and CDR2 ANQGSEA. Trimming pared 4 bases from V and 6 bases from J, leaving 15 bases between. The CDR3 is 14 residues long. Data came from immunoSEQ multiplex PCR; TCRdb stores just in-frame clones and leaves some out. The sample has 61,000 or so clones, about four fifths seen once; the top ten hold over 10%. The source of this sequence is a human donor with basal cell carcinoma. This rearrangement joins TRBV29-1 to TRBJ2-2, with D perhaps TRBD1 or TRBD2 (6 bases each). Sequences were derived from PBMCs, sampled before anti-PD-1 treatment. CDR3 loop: CSVGEARGAGELFF. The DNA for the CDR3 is TGCAGCGTTGGGGAGGCCAGGGGCGCCGGGGAGCTGTTTTTT.